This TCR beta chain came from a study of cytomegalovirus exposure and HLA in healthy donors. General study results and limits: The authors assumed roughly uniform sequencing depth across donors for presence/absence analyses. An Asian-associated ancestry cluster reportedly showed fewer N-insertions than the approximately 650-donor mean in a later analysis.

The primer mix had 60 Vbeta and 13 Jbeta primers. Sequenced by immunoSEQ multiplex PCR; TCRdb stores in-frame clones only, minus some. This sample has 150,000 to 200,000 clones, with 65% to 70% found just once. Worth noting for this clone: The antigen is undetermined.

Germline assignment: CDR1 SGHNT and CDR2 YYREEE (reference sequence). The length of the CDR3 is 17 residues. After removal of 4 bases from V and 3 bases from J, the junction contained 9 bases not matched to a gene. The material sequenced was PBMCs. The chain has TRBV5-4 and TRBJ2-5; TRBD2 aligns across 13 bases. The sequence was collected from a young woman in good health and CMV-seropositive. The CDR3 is CASSHRTSGRLEETQYF. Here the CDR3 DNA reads TGTGCCAGCAGCCATCGGACTAGCGGGAGACTGGAAGAGACCCAGTACTTC.